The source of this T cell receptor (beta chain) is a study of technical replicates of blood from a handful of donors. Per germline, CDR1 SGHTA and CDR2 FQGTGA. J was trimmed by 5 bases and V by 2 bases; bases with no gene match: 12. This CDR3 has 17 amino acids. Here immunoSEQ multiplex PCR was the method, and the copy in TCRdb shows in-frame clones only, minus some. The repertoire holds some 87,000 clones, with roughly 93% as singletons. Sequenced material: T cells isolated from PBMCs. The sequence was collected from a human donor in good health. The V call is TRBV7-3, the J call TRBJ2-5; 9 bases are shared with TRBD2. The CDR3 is CASSLGLAGLRGETQYF. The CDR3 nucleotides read TGTGCCAGCAGCTTAGGCCTAGCGGGACTTAGGGGGGAGACCCAGTACTTC.